The clone carrying this T cell receptor beta chain was recorded only once. No antigen is known for it. Thawed PBMCs were FACS-sorted into unstimulated CD4+CD25+CD127- regulatory T cells, CD4+CD25- non-regulatory cells, CD4 and CD8 cells. The data were produced by immunoSEQ multiplex PCR, yet TCRdb's version contains in-frame clones alone and is incomplete. Of tens of thousands of clones in the sample, roughly 90% were seen once. This sample was included in a study of Tregs in tolerant kidney transplant recipients. General study points: In tolerant patients, donor-specific Tregs outgrew total Tregs, suggesting antigen-driven expansion.

The germline V gene encodes CDR1 MNHNS and CDR2 SASEGT. This CDR3 comprises 15 residues. Trimming removed 0 bases from V and 0 bases from J, with 6 bases in between. The TCR originated in a human donor who received a combined kidney and bone marrow transplant. This material consisted of Tregs from blood, taken before the transplant. This chain links TRBV6-1 with TRBJ1-5; no firm D call. CDR3 DNA: TGTGCCAGCAGTGAAGCAGCTTATAGCAATCAGCCCCAGCATTTT. Its translation: CASSEAAYSNQPQHF.